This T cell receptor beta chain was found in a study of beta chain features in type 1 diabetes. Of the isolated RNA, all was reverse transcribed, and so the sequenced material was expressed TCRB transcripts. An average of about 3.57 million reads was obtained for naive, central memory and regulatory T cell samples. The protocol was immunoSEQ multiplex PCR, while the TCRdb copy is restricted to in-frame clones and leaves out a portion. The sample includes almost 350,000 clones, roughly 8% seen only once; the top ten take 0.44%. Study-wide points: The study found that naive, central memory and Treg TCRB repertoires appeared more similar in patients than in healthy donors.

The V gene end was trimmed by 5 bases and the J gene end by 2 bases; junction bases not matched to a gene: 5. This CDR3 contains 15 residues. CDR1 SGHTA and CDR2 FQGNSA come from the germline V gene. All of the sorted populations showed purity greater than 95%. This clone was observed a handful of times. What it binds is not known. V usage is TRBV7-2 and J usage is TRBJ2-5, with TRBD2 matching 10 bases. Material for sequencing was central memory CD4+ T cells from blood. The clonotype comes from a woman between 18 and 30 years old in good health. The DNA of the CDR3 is TGTGCCAGCAGCCTACTAGCGGGGCGACAAGAGACCCAGTACTTC. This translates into CASSLLAGRQETQYF. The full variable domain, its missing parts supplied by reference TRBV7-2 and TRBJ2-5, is GAGVSQSPSNKVTEKGKDVELRCDPISGHTALYWYRQSLGQGLEFLIYFQGNSAPDKSGLPSDRFSAERTGGSVSTLTIQRTQQEDSAVYLCASSLLAGRQETQYFGPGTRLLVL.